The clone carrying this T cell receptor (beta chain) was seen only once. J gave up 10 bases and V 1 base, and 5 bases lay outside the gene matches. The germline CDR1 and CDR2 sequences are MNHEY and SVGAGI. The CDR3 consists of 15 residues. The entry originates in a study of blood T cell repertoires in COVID-19. As for the study in general: Sources were T cells, B-cell-depleted T cells, or PBMCs; the material itself was cDNA or gDNA.

Data came from immunoSEQ multiplex PCR; TCRdb stores just in-frame clones and leaves some out. The profile shows around 240,000 clones, about nine tenths of them singletons. Participant ages covered roughly 18 to 89 years across approximately 25 US areas. Cohort allocation depended upon clinical history that participants reported. The sequence derives from a human donor in a cohort exposed to, infected with or recovered from COVID-19 (not recorded which). The donor label of this sample is uncertain. Sequences were obtained from PBMCs or T cells enriched from blood (not recorded which). V and J are TRBV6-5 and TRBJ1-6, with 9 bases identical to TRBD1. CDR3 sequence (DNA): TGTGCCAGCAGTTACTTGTGGACAGGGGTGTCACCCCTCCACTTT. Protein: CASSYLWTGVSPLHF.